The rows below give T cell receptor beta chains drawn from one sample of a study of tumor-infiltrating lymphocytes in primary liver carcinoma. TCRdb redid the calling of the multiplex PCR reads with MiXCR, one entry per CDR3 protein. This sample yields around 80,000 distinct CDR3 sequences, of which 69% are seen a single time; 26% belongs to the top ten. Specimen: tumor-adjacent normal liver tissue. Receptor source: a man in his forties or fifties with primary liver carcinoma and hepatitis B virus infection. CDR3s include the opening cysteine and the closing phenylalanine or tryptophan. D genes are given only for firm matches. Clone size is given for some rows only: seen once, a few or many times, or a class if the clone is expanded.

clone_size: NA; cdr3_length: 14; v_call: TRBV12-3/TRBV12-4; j_call: TRBJ2-7; d_call: NA; cdr3_aa: CASSFVDNRDEQYF; cdr3_nt: TGTGCCAGCAGTTTCGTGGACAACAGGGACGAGCAGTACTTT
clone_size: NA; cdr3_length: 11; v_call: TRBV30; j_call: TRBJ1-5; d_call: NA; cdr3_aa: CALGVGQSQHF; cdr3_nt: TGTGCATTGGGGGTTGGTCAGTCCCAGCATTTT
clone_size: NA; cdr3_length: 15; v_call: TRBV10-3; j_call: TRBJ2-1; d_call: NA; cdr3_aa: CANSELRELTNEQFF; cdr3_nt: TGTGCCAACAGTGAGCTAAGGGAGTTAACTAATGAGCAGTTCTTC
clone_size: NA; cdr3_length: 14; v_call: TRBV12-3/TRBV12-4; j_call: TRBJ2-2; d_call: TRBD2; cdr3_aa: CASSLSGNTGELLF; cdr3_nt: TGTGCCAGCAGTTTAAGCGGGAATACCGGGGAGCTGCTTTTT
clone_size: NA; cdr3_length: 12; v_call: TRBV11-2; j_call: TRBJ2-1; d_call: NA; cdr3_aa: CASSPSHNKKFF; cdr3_nt: TGTGCTAGTAGCCCCTCCCACAATAAGAAGTTCTTC
clone_size: once; cdr3_length: 14; v_call: TRBV11-2; j_call: TRBJ1-2; d_call: TRBD1; cdr3_aa: CGSSLRTGRFGYTF; cdr3_nt: TGTGGCAGCAGCTTGCGGACAGGGCGATTTGGCTACACCTTC
clone_size: NA; cdr3_length: 19; v_call: TRBV24-1; j_call: TRBJ2-2; d_call: TRBD1; cdr3_aa: CATSGPIRTGLSGTGELFF; cdr3_nt: TGTGCCACCAGTGGCCCGATTAGGACAGGTTTGAGTGGCACCGGGGAGCTGTTTTTT
clone_size: NA; cdr3_length: 16; v_call: TRBV25-1; j_call: TRBJ2-7; d_call: NA; cdr3_aa: CASSESGRLRDDEQYF; cdr3_nt: TGTGCCAGCAGTGAATCGGGCCGCTTGCGGGATGACGAGCAGTACTTC
clone_size: NA; cdr3_length: 16; v_call: TRBV4-2; j_call: TRBJ1-4; d_call: NA; cdr3_aa: CASSQDSQLPNDKLFF; cdr3_nt: TGTGCGAGCAGCCAAGATTCTCAGCTGCCCAATGACAAACTGTTCTTT
clone_size: many; cdr3_length: 14; v_call: TRBV28; j_call: TRBJ1-3; d_call: NA; cdr3_aa: CASSPEDGGNTIYF; cdr3_nt: TGTGCCAGCAGTCCCGAAGACGGTGGAAACACCATATATTTT
clone_size: NA; cdr3_length: 13; v_call: TRBV7-8; j_call: TRBJ2-7; d_call: NA; cdr3_aa: CASSSSGDYEQYF; cdr3_nt: TGTGCCAGCAGCTCCAGCGGCGACTACGAGCAGTACTTC
clone_size: NA; cdr3_length: 16; v_call: TRBV2; j_call: TRBJ2-7; d_call: TRBD1; cdr3_aa: CASSITTGGVSYEQYF; cdr3_nt: TGTGCCAGCAGCATAACGACAGGGGGCGTCTCCTACGAGCAGTACTTC
clone_size: NA; cdr3_length: 14; v_call: TRBV4-2; j_call: TRBJ1-1; d_call: TRBD1; cdr3_aa: CANSLSGTGSQAFF; cdr3_nt: TGTGCCAACAGCCTGTCCGGGACAGGGTCTCAAGCTTTCTTT
clone_size: once; cdr3_length: 13; v_call: TRBV24-1; j_call: TRBJ2-5; d_call: NA; cdr3_aa: CAASRTVQETQYF; cdr3_nt: TGTGCCGCCAGTCGGACAGTCCAAGAGACCCAGTACTTC
clone_size: once; cdr3_length: 14; v_call: TRBV6-1; j_call: TRBJ2-7; d_call: NA; cdr3_aa: CTSSEAADGYEQYF; cdr3_nt: TGTACCAGCAGTGAAGCGGCAGACGGATACGAGCAGTACTTC
clone_size: NA; cdr3_length: 15; v_call: TRBV5-6; j_call: TRBJ2-2; d_call: NA; cdr3_aa: CASSFQGWESEELFF; cdr3_nt: TGTGCCAGCAGCTTTCAGGGTTGGGAATCCGAGGAGCTGTTTTTT
clone_size: NA; cdr3_length: 14; v_call: TRBV11-2; j_call: TRBJ2-1; d_call: NA; cdr3_aa: CASSFLAQYNEQFF; cdr3_nt: TGTGCCAGCAGCTTCCTAGCCCAATACAATGAGCAGTTCTTC
clone_size: NA; cdr3_length: 12; v_call: TRBV5-4; j_call: TRBJ2-5; d_call: NA; cdr3_aa: CTSGLIQETQYF; cdr3_nt: TGTACCAGCGGCCTTATTCAAGAGACCCAGTACTTC
clone_size: NA; cdr3_length: 12; v_call: TRBV29-1; j_call: TRBJ2-7; d_call: NA; cdr3_aa: CSVDRGLNEQYF; cdr3_nt: TGCAGCGTTGATCGGGGGCTGAACGAGCAGTACTTC
clone_size: NA; cdr3_length: 15; v_call: TRBV20-1; j_call: TRBJ1-5; d_call: NA; cdr3_aa: CSATAGNGVNQPQHF; cdr3_nt: TGCAGTGCCACAGCGGGTAACGGTGTTAATCAGCCCCAGCATTTT
clone_size: NA; cdr3_length: 16; v_call: TRBV5-5; j_call: TRBJ2-1; d_call: TRBD2; cdr3_aa: CAGSSLGTSGGNDQLF; cdr3_nt: TGTGCCGGCAGCTCCTTAGGGACTAGCGGCGGGAATGATCAGTTATTC
clone_size: many; cdr3_length: 18; v_call: TRBV4-1; j_call: TRBJ2-1; d_call: TRBD2; cdr3_aa: CASSRTLAGPPPYNEQFF; cdr3_nt: TGCGCCAGCAGCCGAACATTAGCGGGACCCCCTCCCTACAATGAGCAGTTCTTC
clone_size: NA; cdr3_length: 16; v_call: TRBV4-2; j_call: TRBJ2-7; d_call: TRBD2; cdr3_aa: CASSQAASGVPYEQYF; cdr3_nt: TGTGCTAGCAGCCAAGCGGCAAGCGGGGTTCCCTACGAGCAGTACTTC
clone_size: NA; cdr3_length: 16; v_call: TRBV7-8; j_call: TRBJ2-6; d_call: NA; cdr3_aa: CASSLAWGNGANVLTF; cdr3_nt: TGTGCCAGCAGCTTAGCGTGGGGTAATGGGGCCAACGTCCTGACTTTC
clone_size: NA; cdr3_length: 16; v_call: TRBV11-2; j_call: TRBJ1-4; d_call: NA; cdr3_aa: CASSPGITPTNERLFF; cdr3_nt: TGTGCCAGCAGCCCCGGCATAACTCCGACTAATGAAAGACTGTTTTTT
clone_size: many; cdr3_length: 13; v_call: TRBV6-1; j_call: TRBJ2-1; d_call: NA; cdr3_aa: CASSQTGYNEQFF; cdr3_nt: TGCGCCAGCAGCCAAACAGGTTACAATGAGCAGTTCTTC
clone_size: NA; cdr3_length: 12; v_call: TRBV28; j_call: TRBJ2-7; d_call: NA; cdr3_aa: CPSSKRRGKLDF; cdr3_nt: TGTCCCAGCAGTAAGCGGAGAGGGAAATTGGATTTC
clone_size: NA; cdr3_length: 14; v_call: TRBV20-1; j_call: TRBJ1-2; d_call: NA; cdr3_aa: CSARDGPVGLGYTF; cdr3_nt: TGCAGTGCTAGAGATGGGCCCGTTGGCCTGGGCTACACCTTC
clone_size: NA; cdr3_length: 18; v_call: TRBV11-2; j_call: TRBJ2-7; d_call: TRBD2; cdr3_aa: CASSLVPGANGREHEQYF; cdr3_nt: TGTGCCAGCAGTCTAGTCCCCGGGGCTAACGGGAGGGAGCATGAGCAGTACTTC
clone_size: few; cdr3_length: 15; v_call: TRBV11-2; j_call: TRBJ2-1; d_call: NA; cdr3_aa: CASSLELLAMNEQFF; cdr3_nt: TGTGCCAGCAGCTTAGAGCTCCTAGCAATGAATGAGCAGTTCTTC
clone_size: NA; cdr3_length: 14; v_call: TRBV5-5; j_call: TRBJ1-4; d_call: NA; cdr3_aa: CASSFGRGGEKLFF; cdr3_nt: TGTGCCAGCAGCTTTGGGAGAGGGGGAGAAAAACTGTTCTTT
clone_size: NA; cdr3_length: 13; v_call: TRBV29-1; j_call: TRBJ1-3; d_call: NA; cdr3_aa: CSVGDRNLNSIYF; cdr3_nt: TGCAGCGTTGGTGACAGAAACCTAAACAGCATATATTTT
clone_size: NA; cdr3_length: 18; v_call: TRBV11-2; j_call: TRBJ2-1; d_call: TRBD2; cdr3_aa: CASRPRTSGGAPYNVQFF; cdr3_nt: TGTGCCAGCAGGCCTCGGACTAGCGGGGGGGCCCCCTACAATGTACAGTTCTTC
clone_size: few; cdr3_length: 19; v_call: TRBV19; j_call: TRBJ2-3; d_call: TRBD2; cdr3_aa: CASSQRSTSGSGGADTQYF; cdr3_nt: TGTGCCAGTAGCCAGCGATCTACGAGCGGGAGTGGGGGGGCAGATACGCAGTATTTT
clone_size: NA; cdr3_length: 14; v_call: TRBV30; j_call: TRBJ2-7; d_call: TRBD2; cdr3_aa: CAWSSGLAGYEQYF; cdr3_nt: TGTGCCTGGAGCTCGGGACTAGCGGGATACGAGCAGTACTTC
clone_size: NA; cdr3_length: 15; v_call: TRBV11-2; j_call: TRBJ2-5; d_call: NA; cdr3_aa: CASSLDSGWGETQCF; cdr3_nt: TGTGCCAGCAGCTTAGATTCAGGGTGGGGGGAGACCCAGTGCTTC
clone_size: NA; cdr3_length: 10; v_call: TRBV29-1; j_call: TRBJ2-3; d_call: NA; cdr3_aa: CSVPTDTQYF; cdr3_nt: TGCAGCGTCCCCACAGATACGCAGTATTTT
clone_size: many; cdr3_length: 14; v_call: TRBV5-4; j_call: TRBJ2-7; d_call: TRBD2; cdr3_aa: CASSSIAGPYEQYF; cdr3_nt: TGTGCCAGCAGCTCTATAGCGGGACCCTACGAGCAGTACTTC
clone_size: few; cdr3_length: 13; v_call: TRBV7-9; j_call: TRBJ1-1; d_call: NA; cdr3_aa: CASSLSANTEAFF; cdr3_nt: TGTGCCAGCAGCTTATCCGCGAACACTGAAGCTTTCTTT
clone_size: NA; cdr3_length: 12; v_call: TRBV12-3/TRBV12-4; j_call: TRBJ2-7; d_call: NA; cdr3_aa: CTSSQTRDEQYF; cdr3_nt: TGTACCAGCAGCCAGACCCGGGACGAGCAGTACTTC
clone_size: NA; cdr3_length: 15; v_call: TRBV29-1; j_call: TRBJ1-1; d_call: NA; cdr3_aa: CGVAWGWGMNTEAFF; cdr3_nt: TGCGGCGTTGCATGGGGCTGGGGGATGAACACTGAAGCTTTCTTT
clone_size: NA; cdr3_length: 13; v_call: TRBV29-1; j_call: TRBJ2-2; d_call: NA; cdr3_aa: CSLDGEGSGELFF; cdr3_nt: TGCAGCCTTGATGGAGAGGGGTCCGGGGAGCTGTTTTTT
clone_size: NA; cdr3_length: 16; v_call: TRBV11-2; j_call: TRBJ2-2; d_call: TRBD2; cdr3_aa: CASSLLTSGGTGELFF; cdr3_nt: TGTGCCAGCAGCTTATTGACTAGCGGGGGCACCGGGGAGCTGTTTTTT
clone_size: NA; cdr3_length: 16; v_call: TRBV30; j_call: TRBJ2-1; d_call: TRBD2; cdr3_aa: CAWSAKTSGLNNEQFF; cdr3_nt: TGTGCCTGGAGTGCCAAGACTAGCGGGCTTAACAATGAGCAGTTCTTT
clone_size: NA; cdr3_length: 14; v_call: TRBV12-3/TRBV12-4; j_call: TRBJ2-1; d_call: TRBD2; cdr3_aa: CANSFRGGSNEQFF; cdr3_nt: TGTGCCAACAGTTTTCGGGGAGGGTCCAATGAGCAGTTCTTC
clone_size: many; cdr3_length: 13; v_call: TRBV6-2/TRBV6-3; j_call: TRBJ1-5; d_call: NA; cdr3_aa: CASSFIQGQPQHF; cdr3_nt: TGTGCCAGCAGTTTTATTCAGGGTCAGCCCCAGCATTTT
clone_size: NA; cdr3_length: 17; v_call: TRBV11-1; j_call: TRBJ2-4; d_call: TRBD2; cdr3_aa: CASSFPGTSGTKDIQYF; cdr3_nt: TGTGCCAGCAGCTTTCCCGGGACTAGTGGGACCAAAGACATCCAGTACTTC
clone_size: NA; cdr3_length: 15; v_call: TRBV6-1; j_call: TRBJ2-5; d_call: NA; cdr3_aa: CASRRDMVRRETQYF; cdr3_nt: TGTGCCAGCAGGAGGGACATGGTGCGCAGAGAGACCCAGTACTTC
clone_size: many; cdr3_length: 13; v_call: TRBV5-5; j_call: TRBJ2-5; d_call: NA; cdr3_aa: CASSWSTQETQYF; cdr3_nt: TGTGCCAGCAGCTGGAGTACCCAAGAGACCCAGTACTTC
clone_size: NA; cdr3_length: 13; v_call: TRBV11-2; j_call: TRBJ1-2; d_call: NA; cdr3_aa: CASSSTGYYGYKF; cdr3_nt: TGTGCCAGCAGCTCGACGGGCTACTATGGCTACAAATTC